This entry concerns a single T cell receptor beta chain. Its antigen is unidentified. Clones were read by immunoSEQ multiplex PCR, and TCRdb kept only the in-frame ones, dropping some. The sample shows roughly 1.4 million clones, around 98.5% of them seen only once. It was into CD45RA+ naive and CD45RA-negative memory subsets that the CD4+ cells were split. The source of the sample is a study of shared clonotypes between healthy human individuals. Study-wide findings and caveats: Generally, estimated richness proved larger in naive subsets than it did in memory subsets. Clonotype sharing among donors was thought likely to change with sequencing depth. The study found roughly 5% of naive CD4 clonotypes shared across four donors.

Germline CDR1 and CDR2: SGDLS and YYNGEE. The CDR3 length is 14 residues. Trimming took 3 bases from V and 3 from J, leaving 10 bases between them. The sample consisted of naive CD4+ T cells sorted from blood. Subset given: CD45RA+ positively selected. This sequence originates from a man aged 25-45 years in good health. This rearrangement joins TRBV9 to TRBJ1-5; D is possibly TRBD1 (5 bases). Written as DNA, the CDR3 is TGTGCCAGCAGCGAAAGGGGTTACAATCAGCCCCAGCATTTT. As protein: CASSERGYNQPQHF.